This TCR beta chain was identified in a study of tumor-infiltrating lymphocytes in primary liver carcinoma. Study in general: Sample counts of productive TCRbeta reads spanned roughly 3.65 to 8 million; these counts were similar across tissue types.

Trimming left V 5 bases short and J 6 bases short, with 14 bases between. CDR3 length: 14 amino acids. Germline DNA was also extracted, and blood RNA derived from unsorted whole blood. No treatment had been given to the patients, who were chronically infected with HBV. Investigators obtained four milliliters of peripheral blood ahead of surgery. This clonotype was recorded a few times. Production of TCR beta cDNA used around 500 ng total RNA together with a constant-region primer. Amplification in three nested multiplex PCR rounds with slightly modified ARM-PCR gave rise to TCR beta libraries. TRBV1-TRBV30 forward primers paired with a C-beta reverse primer drove the first two PCR rounds, 10 cycles each. TCRdb re-called the multiplex PCR reads through MiXCR, storing one row per CDR3 protein. The data show 310,000 or so distinct CDR3 sequences, 58% seen once.

The chain uses TRBV12-3 or TRBV12-4 and TRBJ2-1, with D possibly matching TRBD2 (7 bases). Sequencing was carried out using peripheral blood. This TCR was sampled from a woman younger than 45 with primary liver carcinoma and hepatitis B virus infection. The CDR3 sequence is CASSRGAAGNEQFF. CDR3 DNA: TGTGCCAGCAGTCGGGGGGCCGCCGGCAATGAGCAGTTCTTC.